The source of this T cell receptor (beta chain) is a study of cytomegalovirus exposure and HLA in healthy donors. Whole-study context: Findings of an earlier analysis included under 140 million unique TCR beta sequences from 190 million or so T cells.

The PCR had 60 Vbeta and 13 Jbeta primers. This table comes from immunoSEQ multiplex PCR, and its TCRdb copy is limited to in-frame clones, with some not included. The top ten clones hold 9% to 9.5% of a sample with 120,000 or so clones, approximately 72% of them seen once. Trimming took off 2 bases at V and 11 bases at J, with 20 bases between the two ends. CDR3 length equals 14 residues. Germline CDR1 and CDR2: SGDLS and YYNGEE. This chain uses TRBV9 with TRBJ2-7; TRBD1 might be the D (6 bases). The sequence was obtained from a woman aged 45-60 years in good health and CMV-seropositive. The sequencing input was PBMCs. In DNA form, the CDR3 reads TGTGCCAGCAGCGTCCACAGGGAAATTTATCGAAAGTACTTC. Residues: CASSVHREIYRKYF.